These 22 T cell receptor beta chains share one sample of origin, sequenced in a study of OX40 agonist ivuxolimab in advanced cancers. Here immunoSEQ multiplex PCR was the method, and the copy in TCRdb shows in-frame clones only, minus some. This table has approximately 92,000 clones, more than 95% appearing once. The material was CD4+ or CD8+ T cells sorted from blood, obtained in a trial of the OX40 agonist ivuxolimab. Receptors were obtained from an adult with an advanced solid tumor such as melanoma, head and neck, liver or kidney cancer.

The chain joins TRBV18 to TRBJ1-2; 10 bases fit TRBD1. Germline trimming cut 0 bases from V and 2 bases from J; bases unmatched to any gene: 3. Per the germline V gene, CDR1 is KGHSH and CDR2 is LQKENI. This CDR3 comprises 16 residues. CDR3 region: CASSPPMGQGNYGYTF. CDR3 nucleotide sequence: TGTGCCAGCTCACCACCCATGGGACAGGGGAACTATGGCTACACCTTC.

The genes are TRBV2 and TRBJ2-2; 8 nucleotides align to TRBD1. Trimming removed 10 bases from V and 3 bases from J; junction bases left unmatched: 4. This CDR3 spans 13 amino acids. Germline values: CDR1 SNHLY, CDR2 FYNNEI. The CDR3 DNA follows: TGTGCCACCCAGGGGGCCGACACCGGGGAGCTGTTTTTT. This translates into CATQGADTGELFF.

This chain uses TRBV4-1 with TRBJ2-7; D call uncertain. In germline, CDR1 is MGHRA, CDR2 YSYEKL. Trimming left V 1 base short and J 3 bases short, with 13 bases between. CDR3 size: 15 residues. CDR3 sequence reads: CASSQALGSFYEQYF. The CDR3 DNA reads as TGCGCCAGCAGCCAAGCATTAGGGTCGTTCTACGAGCAGTACTTC.

The table lists this clone with a count of one. This chain uses TRBV11-2 with TRBJ2-1; D is undetermined. V dropped 0 bases and J dropped 12 bases, with 9 bases sitting between them. The CDR3 contains 12 residues. Germline V gene data show CDR1 as SGHAT and CDR2 as FQNNGV. CDR3 sequence (DNA): TGTGCCAGCAGCTTAGAAGGGTACAGGCAGTTCTTC. Protein sequence: CASSLEGYRQFF. Drawing the rest from reference TRBV11-2 and TRBJ2-1, the complete variable domain is EAGVAQSPRYKIIEKRQSVAFWCNPISGHATLYWYQQILGQGPKLLIQFQNNGVVDDSQLPKDRFSAERLKGVDSTLKIQPAKLEDSAVYLCASSLEGYRQFFGPGTRLTVL.

The chain is built from TRBV14 and TRBJ2-7; D is undetermined. V lost 0 bases and J lost 7, with 16 bases in between. CDR3 length equals 15 residues. Germline loops: CDR1 SGHDN, CDR2 FVKESK. The CDR3 spells CASSQDIIQRWEQYF. The CDR3 DNA follows: TGTGCCAGCAGCCAAGATATAATTCAGAGGTGGGAGCAGTACTTC.

V is TRBV27 and J is TRBJ2-7; no clear D gene. From germline, CDR1 is MNHEY and CDR2 SMNVEV (reference sequence). V lost 6 bases, J lost 7 bases, and 16 bases lay in between. The CDR3 is 13 amino acids. CDR3 bases: TGTGCCAGCAGCTTTTCGACGAGACATGAGCAGTACTTC. It is translated as CASSFSTRHEQYF.

This clone was seen just once. The V and J genes are TRBV7-2 and TRBJ1-5, with a possible D match to TRBD1 (5 bases). V was pared by 1 base and J by 3 bases, with 13 bases between. CDR3 length: 16 residues. Looked up from germline, CDR1 is SGHTA and CDR2 is FQGNSA. The DNA of the CDR3 is TGTGCCAGCAGCTTAGTCGGGAGGGACTTCAATCAGCCCCAGCATTTT. As protein: CASSLVGRDFNQPQHF.

This chain joins TRBV5-6 and TRBJ2-1; TRBD1 matches 9 bases. This CDR3 comprises 15 residues. Germline assignment: CDR1 SGHDT and CDR2 YYEEEE. Trimming at V came to 1 base and at J to 8 bases, leaving 7 bases not matched to a gene. Here the CDR3 reads CASSLWGQGLDEQFF. The CDR3 region has the DNA TGTGCCAGCAGCTTGTGGGGACAGGGCTTGGATGAGCAGTTCTTC.

J is TRBJ2-1 and V is TRBV5-1; unclear D gene. The germline V gene has CDR1 SGHRS and CDR2 YFSETQ. V was cut by 7 bases and J by 10 bases, with 12 bases left in between. This CDR3 has 11 residues. In nucleotides, the CDR3 is TGCGCCAGCCATTCCTCGGCGGAGCAGTTCTTC. It is translated as CASHSSAEQFF.

The rearrangement links TRBV7-3 to TRBJ2-7; 13 nucleotides match TRBD2. Looked up from germline, CDR1 is SGHTA and CDR2 is FQGTGA. The CDR3 contains 16 residues. The V and J ends lost 5 bases and 2 bases, in that order; junction bases with no gene match: 6. CDR3: CASSTGLAGKTYEQYF. CDR3 coding DNA: TGTGCCAGCAGCACGGGACTAGCGGGGAAAACCTACGAGCAGTACTTC.

The chain joins TRBV5-8 to TRBJ2-7; 11 nucleotides line up with TRBD2. The CDR3 covers 14 residues. J gave up 2 bases and V 5 bases, and 3 bases lay outside the gene matches. From germline, CDR1 is SGHTS and CDR2 YDEGEE. The CDR3 region has the DNA TGTGCCAGCAGGGGACTAGCGGACCCCTACGAGCAGTACTTC. This encodes CASRGLADPYEQYF. Full variable domain (rest looked up from reference TRBV5-8 and TRBJ2-7): EAGVTQSPTHLIKTRGQQATLRCSPISGHTSVYWYQQALGLGLQFLLWYDEGEERNRGNFPPRFSGRQFPNYSSELNVNALELEDSALYLCASRGLADPYEQYFGPGTRLTVT.

The chain links TRBV27 to TRBJ2-2, with D possibly TRBD2 on 5 matching bases. The length of the CDR3 is 14 residues. V lost 6 bases to trimming and J lost 0 bases, with 8 bases between them. The germline gives CDR1 MNHEY, CDR2 SMNVEV (reference sequence). The CDR3 DNA sequence: TGTGCCAGCAGCGACGGGACGAACACCGGGGAGCTGTTTTTT. Its protein is CASSDGTNTGELFF.

This clone was seen once. In nucleotides, the CDR3 is TGTGCCAGCAGCCAAGGGACTAACCCCTACGAGCAGTACTTC. Protein product: CASSQGTNPYEQYF. This rearrangement joins TRBV14 to TRBJ2-7, with a tentative D call TRBD2 (6 bases). The germline V gene has CDR1 SGHDN and CDR2 FVKESK. The CDR3 consists of 14 residues. V dropped 1 base and J dropped 2 bases, with 9 bases sitting between them.

The J gene is TRBJ1-2, the V gene TRBV28; no firm D call. The germline gives CDR1 MDHEN, CDR2 SYDVKM. The CDR3 is 15 residues long. V shed 1 base and J shed 8 bases, with 17 bases lying between them. The CDR3 DNA is TGTGCCAGCAGTTTATCCATAACGGGGAGTTGGGGCTACACCTTC. It is translated as CASSLSITGSWGYTF.

The chain is built from TRBV9 and TRBJ2-7; D is perhaps TRBD2 (6 bases). The CDR3 runs 14 residues. The V end was cut by 3 bases, the J end by 5 bases, with 15 bases between. CDR1 and CDR2 (germline): SGDLS, YYNGEE. The CDR3 DNA reads as TGTGCCAGCAGCGGTAGCGGCACCGAGGACGAGCAGTACTTC. This gives the protein CASSGSGTEDEQYF.

The V call is TRBV28, the J call TRBJ1-4; D call uncertain. This CDR3 has 14 residues. CDR1 is MDHEN, CDR2 SYDVKM, per germline. V lost 2 bases and J 0 bases, leaving 4 bases between the germline ends. The CDR3 sequence is CASSLTATNEKLFF. CDR3 nucleotides: TGTGCCAGCAGTTTAACGGCAACTAATGAAAAACTGTTTTTT.

The V and J genes are TRBV10-3 and TRBJ2-7; D remains unclear. The CDR3 covers 13 residues. Germline V CDR1 and CDR2: ENHRY, SYGVKD. With 6 bases removed from V and 4 bases from J, the gap between germline ends came to 13 bases. For the CDR3, the DNA is TGTGCCATCAGGATATCCCAGACTTACGAGCAGTACTTC. As protein: CAIRISQTYEQYF.

This sequence joins TRBV9 and TRBJ2-7; TRBD1 is a possible D gene (5 bases). This CDR3 region has 12 residues. Trimming removed 3 bases at V and 3 bases at J, with 7 bases between. The germline gives CDR1 SGDLS, CDR2 YYNGEE. CDR3 nucleotide sequence: TGTGCCAGCAGCGGCAGGGACTACGAGCAGTACTTC. Encoded protein: CASSGRDYEQYF.

The chain has TRBV28 and TRBJ1-5; unclear D gene. Germline CDR1 and CDR2: MDHEN and SYDVKM. V lost 3 bases and J lost 5, with 2 bases in between. CDR3 length: 11 amino acids. CDR3 sequence reads: CASSFDQPQHF. CDR3 DNA: TGTGCCAGCAGTTTTGATCAGCCCCAGCATTTT.

This CDR3 is CASSPLLGTGELFF. The CDR3 DNA follows: TGTGCCAGCAGTCCCTTATTGGGCACCGGGGAGCTGTTTTTT. The J gene is TRBJ2-2, the V gene TRBV27; no reliable D call. Trimming removed 5 bases at V and 4 bases at J, with 11 bases between. This CDR3 has 14 residues. The V gene's germline CDR1 is MNHEY and CDR2 SMNVEV (reference sequence).

The CDR3 DNA is TGCGCCAGCAGCCAAGCAACAAACACAGGCAATGAGCAGTTCTTC. It translates to CASSQATNTGNEQFF. The chain links TRBV4-1 to TRBJ2-1; the D gene is possibly TRBD1 (5 bases). Looked up from germline, CDR1 is MGHRA and CDR2 is YSYEKL. Trimming pared 1 base from V and 6 bases from J, leaving 13 bases between. This CDR3 comprises 15 residues.

The chain is built from TRBV11-2 and TRBJ2-7, with TRBD1 as a possible D gene (5 bases). This CDR3 has 14 residues. Trimming removed 4 bases at V and 7 bases at J, with 17 bases between. Germline V gene sequence: CDR1 SGHAT, CDR2 FQNNGV. The CDR3: CASSSIGHGLEQYF. The CDR3 DNA reads as TGTGCCAGCAGCTCCATCGGACACGGCCTGGAGCAGTACTTC.